One and the same sample provided the 2 T cell receptor beta chains below, sequenced in a study of shared clonotypes between healthy human individuals. Cells designated naive CD8 were CD45RO-negative and were positively selected for CCR7, with terminally differentiated effector memory CD45RA+ cells excluded. Sequenced by immunoSEQ multiplex PCR; TCRdb stores in-frame clones only, minus some. The sample shows around 600,000 clones, approximately 95% of them seen only once. The specimen was naive CD8+ T cells sorted from blood. The receptors originated from a woman under 40 in good health.

CDR3 sequence (DNA): TGTGCCAGCGAGATTGGACAGACCTACGAGCAGTACTTC. Amino acids: CASEIGQTYEQYF. The chain employs TRBV7-9 and TRBJ2-7; TRBD1 is a possible D gene (6 bases). The length of the CDR3 is 13 residues. Trimming cost V 8 bases and J 2 bases, with 13 bases left between them. The germline gives CDR1 SEHNR, CDR2 FQNEAQ (reference sequence).

The sample holds one count of this clone. The chain is built from TRBV6-5 and TRBJ1-5; D may be TRBD1 (6 bases). In germline, CDR1 is MNHEY, CDR2 SVGAGI. Trimming took 6 bases from V and 2 from J, leaving 11 bases between them. There are 14 residues in the CDR3. The DNA of the CDR3 is TGTGCCAGCAGGCCAGGGGAGGGCAATCAGCCCCAGCATTTT. Its translation is CASRPGEGNQPQHF.